The 26 T cell receptor beta chains below come from one sample, sequenced in a study of blood T cell repertoires in COVID-19. The data were produced by immunoSEQ multiplex PCR, yet TCRdb's version contains in-frame clones alone and is incomplete. Of under 300,000 clones detected, roughly nine tenths appear once; the ten largest clones hold around 3.6%. Sequencing was performed on peripheral blood. These TCRs come from a young man with active or convalescent COVID-19.

This clone appeared a few times. The chain uses TRBV19 and TRBJ1-5; unclear D gene. CDR1 and CDR2 from the germline V gene are LNHDA and SQIVND (reference sequence). V dropped 3 bases and J dropped 5 bases, with 5 bases sitting between them. The CDR3 runs to 12 residues. CDR3 protein: CASSIQYQPQHF. CDR3 nucleotide sequence: TGTGCCAGTAGTATCCAATATCAGCCCCAGCATTTT.

The CDR3 loop is CAARGGRLYTEAFF. As DNA, the CDR3 is TGTGCCGCTAGGGGGGGACGCTTGTATACTGAAGCTTTCTTT. The V and J genes are TRBV28 and TRBJ1-1; weak D call: TRBD1 (6 bases). V was trimmed by 11 bases and J by 5 bases, leaving 21 bases between them. The CDR3 has 14 amino acids. The germline gives CDR1 MDHEN, CDR2 SYDVKM.

V gene TRBV18 combines with J gene TRBJ2-3; 9 bases line up with TRBD1. V dropped 6 bases and J dropped 6; count of bases not matched to a gene: 7. Germline CDR1 KGHSH, CDR2 LQKENI. CDR3 length: 14 amino acids. The CDR3 spells CASSPGTGRDTQYF. CDR3 DNA: TGTGCCAGCTCGCCAGGGACAGGGCGTGATACGCAGTATTTT.

The rearrangement joins TRBV7-6 to TRBJ1-1; the D is unclear. The V end was cut by 5 bases, the J end by 4 bases, with 14 bases between. Germline CDR1 and CDR2: SGHVS and FNYEAQ. The CDR3 consists of 14 residues. The CDR3: CASSRGQEGTEAFF. For the CDR3, the DNA is TGTGCCAGCAGCCGTGGGCAGGAGGGCACTGAAGCTTTCTTT.

This clone was seen a single time. V gene TRBV9 combines with J gene TRBJ1-3; D not certain. V lost 2 bases to trimming and J lost 8 bases, with 8 bases between them. The length of the CDR3 is 12 residues. Per the germline V gene, CDR1 is SGDLS and CDR2 is YYNGEE. The CDR3 protein is CASSVEGHTIYF. The DNA for the CDR3 is TGTGCCAGCAGCGTTGAGGGTCACACCATATATTTT.

V gene TRBV4-2 combines with J gene TRBJ2-1; 8 positions agree with TRBD2. Germline assignment: CDR1 LGHNA and CDR2 YNFKEQ. The V segment lost 4 bases and the J segment 7 bases; nucleotides outside the gene matches: 6. The CDR3 has 14 residues. This CDR3 is CASSPRGGLNEQFF. The CDR3 nucleotides are TGTGCCAGCAGCCCACGGGGGGGGTTGAATGAGCAGTTCTTC.

The chain couples TRBV6-1 to TRBJ1-3; D unresolved. The ends were cut back, 2 bases at V and 3 bases at J, with 8 bases in the middle. The CDR3 is 14 residues long. The V gene's germline CDR1 is MNHNS and CDR2 SASEGT. The CDR3 coding sequence is TGTGCCAGCAGTGAACAGGAACATGGAAACACCATATATTTT. The encoded protein is CASSEQEHGNTIYF.

This chain links TRBV29-1 with TRBJ1-3; D ambiguous. CDR1 and CDR2 (germline): SQVTM, ANQGSEA. This CDR3 spans 13 amino acids. V was clipped by 7 bases and J by 2 bases, with 12 bases between them. The CDR3 nucleotides read TGCAGCGCCAAACAAGGAGCTGGAAACACCATATATTTT. This translates into CSAKQGAGNTIYF. Full variable domain (rest looked up from reference TRBV29-1 and TRBJ1-3): SAVISQKPSRDICQRGTSLTIQCQVDSQVTMMFWYRQQPGQSLTLIATANQGSEATYESGFVIDKFPISRPNLTFSTLTVSNMSPEDSSIYLCSAKQGAGNTIYFGEGSWLTVV.

In DNA, the CDR3 is TGCGCCAGCAGCTTGGAACCTACGGGGGGGAGCTCCTACGAGCAGTACTTC. Translating it yields CASSLEPTGGSSYEQYF. The chain combines TRBV5-1 with TRBJ2-7; 8 positions match TRBD2. The ends lost 0 bases at V and 0 bases at J; junction bases unmatched: 8. CDR3 length equals 17 residues. CDR1 is SGHRS and CDR2 is YFSETQ in the germline V gene.

The chain links TRBV30 to TRBJ2-7; D is possibly TRBD1 (6 bases). Trimming pared 3 bases from V and 6 bases from J, leaving 12 bases between. Per germline, CDR1 GTSNPN and CDR2 SVGIG (reference sequence). This CDR3 is built from 12 residues. CDR3 sequence reads: CAWSRQAGEQYF. Written as DNA, the CDR3 is TGTGCCTGGAGCCGACAGGCCGGCGAGCAGTACTTC.

V gene TRBV11-1 combines with J gene TRBJ2-7; TRBD2 agrees at 8 bases. This CDR3 has 14 amino acids. CDR1 is SGHAT, CDR2 FQDESV, per germline (reference sequence). V lost 3 bases to trimming and J lost 5 bases; unmatched junction nucleotides: 6. In DNA, the CDR3 is TGTGCCAGCAGCTTCTTAGCGGGAAGGGACGAGCAGTACTTC. Its protein is CASSFLAGRDEQYF.

V and J are TRBV6-2 or TRBV6-3 and TRBJ2-1; 12 nucleotides match TRBD2. J lost 2 bases, V lost 6 bases, and 5 bases had no gene match. This CDR3 has 16 residues. Germline lookup yields CDR1 MNHEY and CDR2 SVGEGT. For the CDR3, the DNA is TGTGCCAGCAGCCACCTAGCGGGAGGGCCCTACAATGAGCAGTTCTTC. It codes for CASSHLAGGPYNEQFF.

This clone was observed once. The chain links TRBV4-2 to TRBJ1-2; D unclear. This CDR3 is built from 15 residues. V was cut by 0 bases and J by 6 bases, with 14 bases left in between. CDR1 LGHNA and CDR2 YNFKEQ come from the germline V gene. Here the CDR3 DNA reads TGTGCCAGCAGCCAAGATCGTAATCTAATGAATGGCTACACCTTC. This gives the protein CASSQDRNLMNGYTF.

This clone appeared a single time. This chain joins TRBV9 and TRBJ2-3, with 11 bases fitting TRBD1. The germline gives CDR1 SGDLS, CDR2 YYNGEE. The length of the CDR3 is 14 residues. V lost 0 bases to trimming and J lost 10 bases; unmatched junction nucleotides: 4. CDR3: CASSVGTGGVAQYF. In nucleotides, the CDR3 is TGTGCCAGCAGCGTAGGGACAGGGGGCGTCGCGCAGTATTTT. Supplemented by reference TRBV9 and TRBJ2-3, the full variable domain reads DSGVTQTPKHLITATGQRVTLRCSPRSGDLSVYWYQQSLDQGLQFLIQYYNGEERAKGNILERFSAQQFPDLHSELNLSSLELGDSALYFCASSVGTGGVAQYFGPGTRLTVL.

The CDR3 reads CASSQTSGYEQYF. The DNA of the CDR3 is TGTGCCAGCAGCCAAACTAGCGGCTACGAGCAGTACTTC. The chain has TRBV7-6 and TRBJ2-7; TRBD2 aligns across 8 bases. V dropped 5 bases and J dropped 3; count of bases not matched to a gene: 3. CDR1 is SGHVS, CDR2 FNYEAQ, per germline. The CDR3 loop spans 13 amino acids. Looking up the rest from reference TRBV7-6 and TRBJ2-7 gives the full variable domain: GAGVSQSPRYKVTKRGQDVALRCDPISGHVSLYWYRQALGQGPEFLTYFNYEAQQDKSGLPNDRFSAERPEGSISTLTIQRTEQRDSAMYRCASSQTSGYEQYFGPGTRLTVT.

The chain is built from TRBV28 and TRBJ1-1, with a tentative D call TRBD1 (6 bases). Trimming pared 8 bases from V and 3 bases from J, leaving 10 bases between. The germline gives CDR1 MDHEN, CDR2 SYDVKM. This CDR3 is 12 amino acids long. CDR3 protein: CASLQGYTEAFF. The CDR3 DNA reads as TGTGCCAGCCTACAGGGCTACACTGAAGCTTTCTTT.

V is TRBV24-1 and J is TRBJ1-2, with D perhaps TRBD1 (6 bases). The germline V and J ends were trimmed by 5 bases and 4 bases, with 10 bases remaining between them. There are 13 residues in the CDR3. The germline V gene encodes CDR1 KGHDR and CDR2 SFDVKD. The chain's CDR3 is CATSVSDSYGYTF. The CDR3 DNA sequence: TGTGCCACCAGTGTCTCGGACAGCTATGGCTACACCTTC.

The genes are TRBV14 and TRBJ2-7, with a tentative D call TRBD2 (6 bases). Per the germline V gene, CDR1 is SGHDN and CDR2 is FVKESK. The CDR3 has 16 amino acids. V was shortened by 5 bases and J by 1 base, with 18 bases between the two germline ends. DNA of the CDR3: TGTGCCAGCAGCTACCGAGGAGGGGTTGTTTCCTACGAGCAGTACTTC. Protein product: CASSYRGGVVSYEQYF.

This clone was seen only once. This sequence joins TRBV6-5 and TRBJ2-2, with a possible D match to TRBD2 (5 bases). Trimming pared 4 bases from V and 2 bases from J, leaving 11 bases between. The CDR3 is 15 residues long. Looked up from germline, CDR1 is MNHEY and CDR2 is SVGAGI. As DNA, the CDR3 is TGTGCCAGCAGTTGGGCCAGCGGTAACACCGGGGAGCTGTTTTTT. It codes for CASSWASGNTGELFF.

The chain joins TRBV9 to TRBJ2-3; D gene unclear. V lost 2 bases to trimming and J lost 0 bases, with 7 bases between them. Germline loops: CDR1 SGDLS, CDR2 YYNGEE. The CDR3 length is 14 residues. CDR3 sequence reads: CASSVIPSTDTQYF. CDR3 nucleotides: TGTGCCAGCAGCGTCATCCCAAGCACAGATACGCAGTATTTT.

This clone was recorded once. V usage is TRBV25-1 and J usage is TRBJ2-5, with D perhaps matching TRBD2 (5 bases). The CDR3 runs 16 residues. Germline V gene lookup returns CDR1 MGHDK and CDR2 SYGVNS. With 5 bases removed from V and 5 bases from J, the gap between germline ends came to 21 bases. DNA of the CDR3: TGTGCCAGCAGTTCCCTTGAGCCACTTAGCGCGGAGACCCAGTACTTC. It encodes CASSSLEPLSAETQYF.

The rearrangement joins TRBV24-1 to TRBJ2-5, with 7 nucleotides matching TRBD1. The V gene end was trimmed by 6 bases and the J gene end by 0 bases; junction bases not matched to a gene: 9. Looked up from germline, CDR1 is KGHDR and CDR2 is SFDVKD. The CDR3 totals 16 residues. The CDR3 loop is CATSTTGSIDQETQYF. CDR3 sequence (DNA): TGTGCCACCAGTACGACAGGGTCTATTGACCAAGAGACCCAGTACTTC.

This clone came up once. The CDR3 coding sequence is TGTGCCAGTAGTATCAATCGGGACTGGCTCAATGAGCAGTTCTTC. Translation: CASSINRDWLNEQFF. The V call is TRBV19, the J call TRBJ2-1, with a possible D match to TRBD2 (6 bases). Germline V gene sequence: CDR1 LNHDA, CDR2 SQIVND (reference sequence). The CDR3 has 15 residues. Trimming shortened V by 3 bases and J by 6 bases, and 15 bases separated the two germline ends.

The rearrangement joins TRBV24-1 to TRBJ2-1, with TRBD2 matching 10 bases. This CDR3 region has 16 residues. The germline CDR1 and CDR2 sequences are KGHDR and SFDVKD. V shed 1 base, J shed 7 bases, and the junction held 6 bases outside the gene matches. CDR3 residues: CATSDLGTSEENEQFF. The CDR3 nucleotides read TGTGCCACCAGTGATTTAGGGACTAGCGAGGAGAATGAGCAGTTCTTC.

This clone occurred once. The rearrangement links TRBV5-6 to TRBJ2-7; 10 positions match TRBD2. V lost 2 bases, J lost 3 bases, and 5 bases stayed unmatched. The CDR3 covers 15 residues. CDR1 SGHDT and CDR2 YYEEEE come from the germline V gene. The chain's CDR3 is CASSFSGTSDYEQYF. The CDR3 DNA follows: TGTGCCAGCAGCTTCTCCGGGACTAGCGACTACGAGCAGTACTTC.

The chain combines TRBV7-8 with TRBJ2-3; possibly TRBD2 for D (6 bases). Germline V gives CDR1 SGHVS, CDR2 FQNEAQ. The V gene lost 5 bases and the J gene lost 4 bases, with 16 bases spanning the gap. This CDR3 has 15 amino acids. The CDR3 protein is CASSASATRPDTQYF. The DNA for the CDR3 is TGTGCCAGCAGCGCCTCGGCGACTAGGCCAGATACGCAGTATTTT.